The T cell receptor (beta chain) under discussion was sequenced for a study of technical replicates of blood from several donors. Sequencing used immunoSEQ multiplex PCR; TCRdb keeps in-frame clones, though not all of them. The sample contains about 70,000 clones, just under 95% of which appear only once. This CDR3 contains 13 residues. Per germline, CDR1 GTSNPN and CDR2 SVGIG (reference sequence). Trimming took 4 bases from V and 4 from J, leaving 13 bases between them. The sample consisted of T cells isolated from PBMCs. The TCR comes from a human donor in good health. This chain uses TRBV30 with TRBJ1-1; D is unclear. CDR3 region: CAWNRISVTEAFF. The CDR3 DNA is TGTGCCTGGAATCGCATTAGCGTCACTGAAGCTTTCTTT.